The source of this T cell receptor beta chain is a study of cytomegalovirus exposure and HLA in healthy donors. With respect to this clone: Its antigen is undetermined.

Amplification used 60 Vbeta primers and 13 Jbeta primers. TCRdb keeps only in-frame clones here, not all; method: immunoSEQ multiplex PCR. The sample consists of some 120,000 clones, 70% to 80% of them appearing once. Samples came from healthy bone marrow donors. General study results and limits: Presence/absence comparisons presumed near-even sequencing depth among donors.

The TCR was taken from a man younger than 40 in good health and CMV-seronegative. Sequenced sample: PBMCs.

In DNA form, the CDR3 reads TGTGCCAGCAGCTTAGGGGACAGGTACTCTGGGGCCAACGTCCTGACTTTC. This encodes CASSLGDRYSGANVLTF. This chain links TRBV7-9 with TRBJ2-6, with 8 bases aligning to TRBD1. V lost 1 base and J lost 0; bases outside the gene matches: 2. This CDR3 has 17 amino acids. Germline lookup yields CDR1 SEHNR and CDR2 FQNEAQ (reference sequence).